These 16 T cell receptor beta chains were sequenced from one sample in a study of blood T cell repertoires in COVID-19. Profiling relied on immunoSEQ multiplex PCR, and the TCRdb table lists in-frame clones only, not all of them. The sample lists 95,000 to 150,000 clones, 55% to 70% seen once, with around 2% in the top ten. Sequencing was done on a sample of peripheral blood. The receptors were sampled from a woman between 65 and 79 years old with acute or convalescent COVID-19.

This clone turned up a few times. At the DNA level, this CDR3 is encoded by other sequences in the same sample as well. V gene TRBV10-2 combines with J gene TRBJ1-1; perhaps TRBD1 as D (5 bases). This CDR3 is built from 14 residues. Germline V gives CDR1 WSHSY, CDR2 SAAADI. V lost 0 bases to trimming and J lost 5 bases, with 10 bases between them. DNA of the CDR3: TGCGCCAGCAGTGAGTCTGGTCAGGGTACTGAAGCTTTCTTT. Translating gives CASSESGQGTEAFF.

The chain uses TRBV5-1 and TRBJ2-7; TRBD1 aligns across 10 bases. With 4 bases clipped from V and 5 bases from J, the junction kept 6 bases outside the gene matches. This CDR3 is 14 amino acids long. Germline V lookup: CDR1 SGHRS, CDR2 YFSETQ. The CDR3 sequence is CASSERGTGDEQYF. The DNA for the CDR3 is TGCGCCAGCAGCGAGAGGGGGACAGGGGACGAGCAGTACTTC.

This clone was detected a few times. V and J are TRBV5-1 and TRBJ2-7, with D perhaps matching TRBD2 (5 bases). V gave up 1 base and J gave up 1 base, with 6 bases separating them. The CDR3 sequence is 13 residues long. Germline V gene data show CDR1 as SGHRS and CDR2 as YFSETQ. The CDR3 spells CASSLTSSYEQYF. CDR3 bases: TGCGCCAGCAGCTTGACTAGTTCCTACGAGCAGTACTTC.

This clone was seen a handful of times. The V call is TRBV30, the J call TRBJ1-3; D gene ambiguous. Trimming took off 5 bases at V and 3 bases at J, with 14 bases between the two ends. Germline CDR1 GTSNPN, CDR2 SVGIG (reference sequence). The CDR3 totals 14 residues. CDR3 region: CAWAAAEYGNTIYF. CDR3 in DNA: TGTGCCTGGGCCGCAGCGGAGTATGGAAACACCATATATTTT. The full variable domain, completed using reference TRBV30 and TRBJ1-3, is SQTIHQWPATLVQPVGSPLSLECTVEGTSNPNLYWYRQAAGRGLQLLFYSVGIGQISSEVPQNLSASRPQDRQFILSSKKLLLSDSGFYLCAWAAAEYGNTIYFGEGSWLTVV.

This clone occurred once. The chain recombines TRBV19 with TRBJ1-5, with TRBD1 matching 11 bases. V lost 6 bases, J lost 4 bases, and 5 bases stayed unmatched. Germline V gene sequence: CDR1 LNHDA, CDR2 SQIVND (reference sequence). The CDR3 covers 15 residues. As DNA, the CDR3 is TGTGCCAGTAGCCTTGGGACAGGGGGGAATCAGCCCCAGCATTTT. It yields the protein CASSLGTGGNQPQHF.

This chain uses TRBV7-9 with TRBJ1-1; D possibly corresponds to TRBD1 (6 bases). Trimming removed 5 bases from V and 8 bases from J, with 12 bases in between. Germline V gene lookup returns CDR1 SEHNR and CDR2 FQNEAQ (reference sequence). There are 12 residues in the CDR3. The chain's CDR3 is CASSAAGTEAFF. The DNA for the CDR3 is TGTGCCAGCAGCGCAGCCGGGACAGAAGCTTTCTTT.

The chain uses TRBV10-3 and TRBJ1-6; 7 bases fit TRBD1. The CDR3 has 15 residues. V lost 3 bases, J lost 9 bases, and 8 bases stayed unmatched. Germline values: CDR1 ENHRY, CDR2 SYGVKD. CDR3 sequence reads: CAISDRQGVGSPLHF. CDR3 DNA: TGTGCCATCAGTGATCGGCAGGGGGTGGGTTCACCCCTCCACTTT.

The chain uses TRBV6-1 and TRBJ2-3; TRBD2 aligns across 7 bases. The V segment lost 6 bases and the J segment 6 bases; nucleotides outside the gene matches: 3. The CDR3 extends over 12 amino acids. Germline-derived CDR1 and CDR2 are MNHNS and SASEGT. CDR3 in amino acids: CASSRTRDTQYF. The CDR3 nucleotides read TGTGCCAGCAGCCGGACTAGGGATACGCAGTATTTT.

This clone was counted at least ten times. This sequence joins TRBV6-5 and TRBJ1-4; TRBD1 matches 7 bases. The CDR3 sequence is 14 residues long. Germline V gene sequence: CDR1 MNHEY, CDR2 SVGAGI. Trimming at V came to 2 bases and at J to 7 bases, leaving 4 bases not matched to a gene. This CDR3 is CASSYQGVGEKLFF. CDR3 in DNA: TGTGCCAGCAGTTACCAGGGGGTGGGTGAAAAACTGTTTTTT.

This clone occurred a few times. The CDR3 region has the DNA TGTGCCAGCAGCACCTACAAGGGGGACTATTACAATGAGCAGTTCTTC. Residues: CASSTYKGDYYNEQFF. The J gene is TRBJ2-1, the V gene TRBV28; possibly TRBD2 for D (7 bases). The germline V gene has CDR1 MDHEN and CDR2 SYDVKM. The CDR3 totals 16 residues. Trimming left V 6 bases short and J 4 bases short, with 19 bases between.

This clone has just a few counts. The chain combines TRBV2 with TRBJ2-2; D is ambiguous. The length of the CDR3 is 15 residues. V lost 2 bases, J lost 6 bases, and 13 bases lay in between. The germline gives CDR1 SNHLY, CDR2 FYNNEI. The DNA for the CDR3 is TGTGCCAGCAGTGAATCTGGTACTGAGTCCGGGGAGCTGTTTTTT. It translates to CASSESGTESGELFF.

V gene TRBV4-3 combines with J gene TRBJ2-4; 12 nucleotides line up with TRBD1. Germline V gene lookup returns CDR1 LGHNA and CDR2 YSLEER. Trimming removed 0 bases from V and 3 bases from J; junction bases left unmatched: 9. This CDR3 contains 19 residues. The CDR3 loop is CASSQDWDRGRFGKNIQYF. Here the CDR3 DNA reads TGCGCCAGCAGCCAAGATTGGGACAGGGGGCGGTTTGGCAAAAACATTCAGTACTTC.

The J gene is TRBJ1-5, the V gene TRBV3-1 (or the pseudogene TRBV3-2); 8 bases match TRBD1. The CDR3 length is 14 residues. The germline V gene encodes CDR1 LGHDT and CDR2 YNNKEL (reference sequence). V lost 5 bases, J lost 9 bases, and 9 bases stayed unmatched. CDR3 in amino acids: CASSLGQGRWPQHF. The DNA of the CDR3 is TGTGCCAGCAGCTTAGGACAGGGCCGATGGCCCCAGCATTTT.

The chain couples TRBV20-1 to TRBJ2-3; perhaps TRBD2 as D (6 bases). Germline-derived CDR1 and CDR2 are DFQATT and SNEGSKA (reference sequence). The ends were cut back, 3 bases at V and 1 base at J, with 14 bases in the middle. This CDR3 region has 15 residues. The CDR3 DNA is TGCAGTGCTAGTGCGGGGATAAAGGGCACAGATACGCAGTATTTT. Translating gives CSASAGIKGTDTQYF.

This chain connects TRBV3-1 (or the pseudogene TRBV3-2) to TRBJ2-1, with 7 positions matching TRBD1. Looked up from germline, CDR1 is LGHDT and CDR2 is YNNKEL (reference sequence). With 2 bases clipped from V and 11 bases from J, the junction kept 9 bases outside the gene matches. This CDR3 is built from 14 residues. The CDR3: CASSQYQRGRKQFF. The CDR3 bases are TGTGCCAGCAGCCAATATCAAAGGGGGCGCAAGCAGTTCTTC.

The chain joins TRBV6-5 to TRBJ1-4, with TRBD1 matching 7 bases. The V gene end was trimmed by 2 bases and the J gene end by 7 bases; junction bases not matched to a gene: 7. The CDR3 has 15 amino acids. Per the germline V gene, CDR1 is MNHEY and CDR2 is SVGAGI. The CDR3 nucleotides are TGTGCCAGCAGTTACCAGACCAGGGGGACTGAAAAACTGTTTTTT. Its translation: CASSYQTRGTEKLFF.